Shown below are 16 T cell receptor beta chains from a single sample sequenced in a study of T cells in Graves' hyperthyroidism and ophthalmopathy. RNA transcripts were the template for amplifying TCR beta CDR3 regions. The TCR CDR3 was amplified in a first-round RT-PCR using the HTBI primer set. A single record per CDR3 protein comes from TCRdb applying MiXCR to the multiplex PCR reads. The sample has roughly 630,000 distinct CDR3 sequences; less than 20% are singletons. Sequenced material: blood. The receptors stem from a woman in her 30s with Graves' hyperthyroidism.

This clonotype was observed at least ten times. The gene calls are TRBV20-1 and TRBJ2-3; TRBD2 matches at 7 bases. The germline gives CDR1 DFQATT, CDR2 SNEGSKA (reference sequence). CDR3 length: 14 amino acids. Trimming cost V 4 bases and J 3 bases; bases outside gene matches: 7. CDR3 nucleotides: TGCAGTGCTATGGGGCGGGAGATGACAGATACGCAGTATTTT. It specifies CSAMGREMTDTQYF.

This clonotype was seen at least ten times. The CDR3 DNA sequence: TGTGCCAGCAGTTTAAGCCACTCCTACGAGCAGTACTTC. Encoded protein: CASSLSHSYEQYF. V gene TRBV12-3 or TRBV12-4 combines with J gene TRBJ2-7; D is unresolved. V was cut by 2 bases and J by 0 bases, with 5 bases left in between. This CDR3 has 13 amino acids.

The rearrangement uses TRBV4-1 and TRBJ2-1; possibly TRBD2 for D (8 bases). CDR1 is MGHRA, CDR2 YSYEKL, per germline. This CDR3 contains 17 residues. V lost 3 bases and J 10 bases, leaving 25 bases between the germline ends. CDR3 sequence: CASSHYVTGIGGGEQFF. CDR3 sequence (DNA): TGCGCCAGCAGCCACTATGTGACAGGGATAGGCGGGGGGGAGCAGTTCTTC.

About this clonotype itself: A much larger clonotype is one base distant, so this may be a read error. This chain connects TRBV10-3 to TRBJ2-3, with 9 nucleotides matching TRBD2. Germline V gene lookup returns CDR1 ENHRY and CDR2 SYGVKD. CDR3 length: 17 amino acids. The CDR3, as DNA: TGTGCCATCAGTGAAACTAGCGGGCTGGAACGCACAGATACGCAGTCTTTT. Translating gives CAISETSGLERTDTQSF.

The chain carries TRBV19 and TRBJ1-2; no firm D call. Germline assignment: CDR1 LNHDA and CDR2 SQIVND (reference sequence). There are 15 residues in the CDR3. V was shortened by 7 bases and J by 0 bases, with 15 bases between the two germline ends. CDR3: CASISRRPANYGYTF. The DNA of the CDR3 is TGTGCCAGTATTTCTCGGAGGCCGGCTAACTATGGCTACACCTTC.

This clonotype has at least ten counts. The chain uses TRBV27 and TRBJ1-1, with D perhaps TRBD1 (5 bases). CDR1 is MNHEY and CDR2 is SMNVEV in the germline V gene (reference sequence). The CDR3 is made up of 17 amino acids. V shed 7 bases and J shed 4 bases, with 25 bases lying between them. CDR3 DNA: TGTGCCAGCAATTTTCCAGGGCTGGTCGAGCCCGGCACTGAAGCTTTCTTT. Its translation: CASNFPGLVEPGTEAFF.

The chain is built from TRBV7-2 and TRBJ2-5, with TRBD1 matching 10 bases. Germline assignment: CDR1 SGHTA and CDR2 FQGNSA. CDR3 length equals 16 residues. The V segment lost 3 bases and the J segment 0 bases; nucleotides outside the gene matches: 4. The CDR3, as DNA: TGTGCCAGCAGCTTGACAGGGGGCGCAAACCAAGAGACCCAGTACTTC. It translates to CASSLTGGANQETQYF.

V is TRBV29-1 and J is TRBJ2-1; weak D call: TRBD2 (5 bases). Per the germline V gene, CDR1 is SQVTM and CDR2 is ANQGSEA. CDR3 length: 14 amino acids. The V gene lost 6 bases and the J gene lost 5 bases, with 17 bases spanning the gap. The CDR3 sequence: CSVEASSSHNEQFF. CDR3 DNA sequence: TGCAGCGTGGAGGCTTCGTCATCCCACAATGAGCAGTTCTTC.

There are many counts of this clonotype. This rearrangement joins TRBV20-1 to TRBJ2-1, with 10 bases aligning to TRBD2. The trim removed 6 bases at V and 7 bases at J, leaving 15 bases unmatched. Germline-derived CDR1 and CDR2 are DFQATT and SNEGSKA (reference sequence). This CDR3 has 16 residues. The CDR3 DNA sequence: TGCAGTGCCGTGGATACCGGGACTAGCGCCTTAAATGAGCAGTTCTTC. Translating it yields CSAVDTGTSALNEQFF.

This clonotype was recorded many times. Here the CDR3 reads CSARDPGTSGFSYNEQFF. In DNA form, the CDR3 reads TGCAGTGCTAGAGATCCCGGGACTAGCGGGTTCTCCTACAATGAGCAGTTCTTC. This chain uses TRBV20-1 with TRBJ2-1; 12 positions agree with TRBD2. Trimming cost V 0 bases and J 0 bases; bases outside gene matches: 6. Germline V CDR1 and CDR2: DFQATT, SNEGSKA (reference sequence). The CDR3 spans 18 residues.

As DNA, the CDR3 is TGCAGCGTTTCCGCCGGACAGGGGGCCATTTATGGCTACACCTTC. Its protein product is CSVSAGQGAIYGYTF. The chain joins TRBV29-1 to TRBJ1-2; 11 positions agree with TRBD1. With V trimmed by 5 bases and J by 5 bases, 10 bases remained unmatched. In germline, CDR1 is SQVTM, CDR2 ANQGSEA. The CDR3 contains 15 residues.

There are many counts of this clonotype. J is TRBJ2-1 and V is TRBV7-9; possible D gene TRBD1, 5 bases. Germline V CDR1 and CDR2: SEHNR, FQNEAQ (reference sequence). With 5 bases removed from V and 9 bases from J, the gap between germline ends came to 11 bases. CDR3 size: 12 residues. The CDR3 coding sequence is TGTGCCAGCAGCCACTGGGGCGGTGAGCAGTTCTTC. This sequence encodes CASSHWGGEQFF.

The table lists this clonotype with many counts. The chain recombines TRBV2 with TRBJ2-3, with TRBD2 identical over 8 bases. Germline trimming cut 3 bases from V and 3 bases from J; bases unmatched to any gene: 5. The V gene's germline CDR1 is SNHLY and CDR2 FYNNEI. The CDR3 has 15 amino acids. CDR3 region: CASSESGGRTDTQYF. In DNA form, the CDR3 reads TGTGCCAGCAGTGAGTCGGGAGGGCGGACAGATACGCAGTATTTT.

The chain is built from TRBV6-6 and TRBJ1-1; D is unclear. Germline V gene sequence: CDR1 MNHNY, CDR2 SVGAGI (reference sequence). CDR3 length: 14 residues. Deletions cut 0 bases from V and 1 base from J, with 6 bases between. In nucleotides, the CDR3 is TGTGCCAGCAGTTACTCGAACCAGAACACTGAAGCTTTCTTT. This translates into CASSYSNQNTEAFF.

About this clonotype: Since a much larger clone is just one base distant, this may be a read error. The chain recombines TRBV7-2 with TRBJ2-5; no definite D call. This CDR3 contains 14 residues. V lost 2 bases and J lost 3, with 10 bases in between. Germline V gives CDR1 SGHTA, CDR2 FQGNSA. The CDR3 reads CASSLIPNEETQYF. The CDR3 nucleotides are TGTGCCAGCAGCTTAATCCCTAACGAAGAGACCCAGTACTTC.

This clonotype was observed a few times. The rearrangement joins TRBV15 to TRBJ2-1; no clear D gene. Germline V lookup: CDR1 LNHNV, CDR2 YYDKDF (reference sequence). The CDR3 contains 15 residues. V lost 0 bases to trimming and J lost 8 bases, with 14 bases between them. Here the CDR3 DNA reads TGTGCCACCAGCAGAGACCTCTCATCCACCTATGAGCAGTTCTTC. Translated, it gives CATSRDLSSTYEQFF.